Listed here are 13 T cell receptor beta chains from one sample, sequenced in a study of blood T cell repertoires in COVID-19. Sequenced by immunoSEQ multiplex PCR; TCRdb stores in-frame clones only, minus some. Here the sample spans about 90,000 clones, around 90% being singletons. Sequencing was performed on peripheral blood. Source of these receptors: a human donor with active COVID-19. The donor label of this sample is uncertain.

The V and J genes are TRBV7-8 and TRBJ2-1; 7 nucleotides align to TRBD2. This CDR3 region has 15 residues. After removal of 7 bases from V and 4 bases from J, the junction contained 10 bases not matched to a gene. CDR1 is SGHVS and CDR2 is FQNEAQ in the germline V gene. CDR3 DNA: TGTGCCAGCACCCCTATGGGGGGGGTGTACAATGAGCAGTTCTTC. This codes for CASTPMGGVYNEQFF.

About this clone itself: The sample holds other DNA sequences that translate to the same CDR3. V and J are TRBV12-3 or TRBV12-4 and TRBJ1-2, with D possibly matching TRBD1 (6 bases). V was pared by 6 bases and J by 6 bases, with 11 bases between. CDR3 size: 12 residues. Written as DNA, the CDR3 is TGTGCCAGCAGCCTAGGGGGGGATGGCTACACCTTC. Its protein is CASSLGGDGYTF.

Details on this clone: At one end, the junction sequence differs from germline, possibly due to a read error. The chain joins TRBV7-7 to TRBJ2-7, with D maybe TRBD2 (6 bases). CDR3 length: 15 residues. Germline assignment: CDR1 SSHAT and CDR2 FNYEAQ (reference sequence). The CDR3 loop is CASSLGLPWGSEQYF. CDR3 DNA sequence: TGTGCTAGCAGCCTGGGACTCCCGTGGGGCTCCGAGCAGTACTTC.

The chain is built from TRBV19 and TRBJ1-4, with TRBD1 identical over 10 bases. V dropped 5 bases and J dropped 6; count of bases not matched to a gene: 6. Germline V CDR1 and CDR2: LNHDA, SQIVND (reference sequence). This CDR3 is 15 amino acids long. The CDR3 DNA reads TGTGCCAGTAGTGTTGAGACAGGGGGCGATGAAAAACTGTTTTTT. This translates into CASSVETGGDEKLFF.

This sequence joins TRBV10-2 and TRBJ1-1; D is perhaps TRBD1 (5 bases). Trimming removed 6 bases at V and 6 bases at J, with 11 bases between. The CDR3 covers 12 residues. Germline V CDR1 and CDR2: WSHSY, SAAADI. CDR3 sequence reads: CASSQGLAEAFF. The DNA for the CDR3 is TGCGCCAGCAGCCAGGGTCTGGCTGAAGCTTTCTTT.

The chain couples TRBV19 to TRBJ2-7, with TRBD1 matching 12 bases. V was clipped by 10 bases and J by 4 bases; unmatched bases: 11. Germline V gives CDR1 LNHDA, CDR2 SQIVND (reference sequence). The CDR3 totals 15 residues. The CDR3, as DNA: TGTGCCACCCGGGACAGGGGGCGTTCTAGTTACGAGCAGTACTTC. It codes for CATRDRGRSSYEQYF.

The V gene is TRBV3-1 (or the pseudogene TRBV3-2), the J gene TRBJ2-7; the D gene is possibly TRBD2 (6 bases). Looked up from germline, CDR1 is LGHDT and CDR2 is YNNKEL (reference sequence). This CDR3 spans 14 amino acids. V was clipped by 6 bases and J by 1 base, with 13 bases between them. The DNA for the CDR3 is TGTGCCAGCAGAGAAGGCGGGACTTCCTACGAGCAGTACTTC. Amino acids: CASREGGTSYEQYF.

The genes are TRBV6-4 and TRBJ2-1; tentative D call: TRBD1 (6 bases). This CDR3 contains 15 residues. Germline V gene lookup returns CDR1 MRHNA and CDR2 SNTAGT. Trimming took off 5 bases at V and 1 base at J, with 12 bases between the two ends. CDR3 sequence: CASSPRTASYNEQFF. CDR3 in DNA: TGTGCCAGCAGTCCTAGGACAGCTTCCTACAATGAGCAGTTCTTC.

The rearrangement links TRBV4-1 to TRBJ2-7; 8 bases line up with TRBD1. This CDR3 has 13 residues. The germline CDR1 and CDR2 sequences are MGHRA and YSYEKL. V trimming: 2 bases; J trimming: 6 bases; junction bases outside the gene matches: 3. In DNA form, the CDR3 reads TGCGCCAGCAGCCAACAAACAGGGGGCGAGCAGTACTTC. Translated, it gives CASSQQTGGEQYF.

This rearrangement joins TRBV3-1 (or the pseudogene TRBV3-2) to TRBJ2-7, with 10 nucleotides matching TRBD1. This CDR3 is 14 amino acids long. The germline gives CDR1 LGHDT, CDR2 YNNKEL (reference sequence). V lost 3 bases to trimming and J lost 5 bases; unmatched junction nucleotides: 4. The CDR3 protein is CASSQIDRGHEQYF. The CDR3 DNA reads as TGTGCCAGCAGCCAGATCGACAGGGGGCACGAGCAGTACTTC.

The rearrangement joins TRBV9 to TRBJ2-7, with D perhaps matching TRBD1 (5 bases). The V gene lost 2 bases and the J gene lost 2 bases, with 11 bases spanning the gap. Germline lookup yields CDR1 SGDLS and CDR2 YYNGEE. There are 14 residues in the CDR3. For the CDR3, the DNA is TGTGCCAGCAGCGTTACGGACACCCCCTACGAGCAGTACTTC. This codes for CASSVTDTPYEQYF.

V and J are TRBV27 and TRBJ2-7; a weak D match, TRBD1 (6 bases). The V gene's germline CDR1 is MNHEY and CDR2 SMNVEV (reference sequence). V lost 6 bases and J lost 3, with 9 bases in between. The CDR3 loop spans 12 amino acids. In nucleotides, the CDR3 is TGTGCCAGCAGCAGGGGAAACTACGAGCAGTACTTC. Protein sequence: CASSRGNYEQYF.

V gene TRBV6-1 combines with J gene TRBJ2-6, with 8 bases fitting TRBD1. The J segment lost 0 bases and the V segment lost 3 bases, leaving 7 bases of the junction unmatched. This CDR3 is 18 amino acids long. Looked up from germline, CDR1 is MNHNS and CDR2 is SASEGT. CDR3 in amino acids: CASSDRRTGPSGANVLTF. The CDR3 nucleotides are TGTGCCAGCAGTGATAGAAGGACAGGGCCCTCTGGGGCCAACGTCCTGACTTTC.